A selection of T cell receptor beta chains follows, all from one sample in a study of CD8 T cells in ankylosing spondylitis. TCRdb redid the calling of the 5' RACE reads with MiXCR, one entry per CDR3 protein. Among 150,000 to 200,000 distinct CDR3 sequences, over 10% were seen once, and the ten largest hold 9.5% to 12%. Input material: blood, either unsorted or a sorted T cell fraction (not recorded which). These receptors were taken from a female donor with ankylosing spondylitis or in good health (not recorded which). Each CDR3 is given with its conserved first and last residue. The D gene is left open where the match is weak. Not every row has a clone size; where given, it reads once, few, many or a size class.

TRBV27	NA	TRBJ2-7	few	TGTGCCAGCAGTTTATCGGCCGTTAAGACCTACGAGCAGTACTTC	CASSLSAVKTYEQYF
TRBV27	TRBD1	TRBJ1-1	many	TGTGCCAGCAGTTTAGGAGGGGGCTATTCAGTAGCTTTCTTT	CASSLGGGYSVAFF
TRBV29-1	TRBD2	TRBJ2-7	many	TGCAGCGTTGTAGAGTCCGGAAGCGGGACTTGGGAGCAGTACTTC	CSVVESGSGTWEQYF
TRBV5-6	NA	TRBJ1-3	few	TGTGCCAGCAGCTTGGTCGGGACATCTGGAAACACCATATATTTT	CASSLVGTSGNTIYF
TRBV19	NA	TRBJ2-1	NA	TGTGCCAGTAGTAGGTCCCGGCCCTTCTCCTACAATGAGCAGTTCTTC	CASSRSRPFSYNEQFF
TRBV20-1	NA	TRBJ2-7	few	TGCAGTGCAAACAGTGGGAGGTACGAGCAGTACTTC	CSANSGRYEQYF
TRBV5-6	NA	TRBJ2-7	NA	TGTGCCAGCAGCTTGGCCGGGACCTTGTCCTACGAGCAGTACTTC	CASSLAGTLSYEQYF
TRBV6-2/TRBV6-3	NA	TRBJ2-5	NA	TGTGCCAGCAGTCAAGGTTCTTACCAGTACTTC	CASSQGSYQYF
TRBV12-3/TRBV12-4	NA	TRBJ1-1	few	TGTGCCAGCAGTTTAGGTAGCGGACGCCCTGAAGCTTTCTTT	CASSLGSGRPEAFF
TRBV12-3/TRBV12-4	NA	TRBJ1-5	once	TGTGCCAGCAGTCTATACAGCAATCGGCCCCAGCATTTT	CASSLYSNRPQHF
TRBV20-1	NA	TRBJ2-2	many	TGCAGTGCTAGAGGCGGCGAATTCACCGGGGAGCTGTTTTTT	CSARGGEFTGELFF
TRBV9	NA	TRBJ2-1	many	TGTGCCAGCAGCCCTCGTTCGGATGCGGGGGCCTCCTACAATGAGCAGTTCTTC	CASSPRSDAGASYNEQFF
TRBV6-8	NA	TRBJ2-2	many	TGTGCCAGCAGTTACCCTGACAGGCGACCGAACACCGGGGAGCTGTTTTTT	CASSYPDRRPNTGELFF
TRBV15	NA	TRBJ2-1	NA	TGTGCCACCAGCAGAGATAGACTTCACAGGGCGGATGAGCAGTTCTTC	CATSRDRLHRADEQFF
TRBV24-1	TRBD1	TRBJ2-3	many	TGTGCCACCAGCCCCGGAGCGACAGGGCCAGATACGCAGTATTTT	CATSPGATGPDTQYF
TRBV11-3	NA	TRBJ2-7	NA	TGTGCCAGCAGCACGACGCCGGTTGGGGGTTCCGAGCAGTACTTC	CASSTTPVGGSEQYF
TRBV6-1	TRBD1	TRBJ1-4	many	TGTGCCAGCAGGGACAGGGCGACTAATGAAAAACTGTTTTTT	CASRDRATNEKLFF
TRBV5-6	NA	TRBJ2-1	many	TGTGCCAGCAGCTTTGGTTTACTTAGTCTAGTCGGAAGAGATGAGCAGTTCTTC	CASSFGLLSLVGRDEQFF
TRBV15	TRBD2	TRBJ2-4	many	TGTGCCACCGCGGGGGGAGCGGCCAAAAACATTCAGTACTTC	CATAGGAAKNIQYF
TRBV15	TRBD1	TRBJ1-4	few	TGTGCCACCAGCCCAACCCTGGGTGGGACAGGGGCTGAAAAACTGTTTTTT	CATSPTLGGTGAEKLFF
TRBV5-1	NA	TRBJ1-1	many	TGCGCCAGCAGCTTGGACGGGGGAGGCGGCACTGAAGCTTTCTTT	CASSLDGGGGTEAFF
TRBV9	NA	TRBJ1-1	many	TGTGCCAGCAGCAGGAACAGCCAGGAAGCTTTCTTT	CASSRNSQEAFF
TRBV6-2/TRBV6-3	TRBD2	TRBJ2-3	NA	TGTGCCAGCACCATCGCTAGCGGGAGCGGGACAGATACGCAGTATTTT	CASTIASGSGTDTQYF
TRBV28	NA	TRBJ2-3	many	TGTGCCAGCGGACTCAGCACAGATACGCAGTATTTT	CASGLSTDTQYF
TRBV7-8	NA	TRBJ2-3	NA	TGTGCCAGCAGCCCGGCCGGGAGCACAGATACGCAGTATTTT	CASSPAGSTDTQYF
TRBV2	TRBD1	TRBJ2-2	many	TGTGCCAGCAGTCGGACAGGGCACACCGGGGAGCTGTTTTTT	CASSRTGHTGELFF
TRBV7-2	NA	TRBJ2-3	NA	TGTGCCAGCAGCCCCTTCGCGGGTGGAGCAGATACGCAGTATTTT	CASSPFAGGADTQYF
TRBV4-3	NA	TRBJ2-6	many	TGCGCCAGCAGCCAAGGGGAAAGCGGGACAGATGGGGCCAACGTCCTGACTTTC	CASSQGESGTDGANVLTF
TRBV5-1	NA	TRBJ1-2	many	TGCGCCAGCAGCTTGATAACAGAAACCTATGGCTACACCTTC	CASSLITETYGYTF
TRBV20-1	NA	TRBJ1-5	many	TGCAGTGCCACGGATGAGAAGCCCCAGCATTTT	CSATDEKPQHF
TRBV10-3	NA	TRBJ1-1	many	TGTGCCATCGGACAGCTCATGAACACTGAAGCTTTCTTT	CAIGQLMNTEAFF
TRBV5-1	TRBD2	TRBJ2-1	many	TGCGCCAGCAGCTCCCACGGGACTAGCGGGAGTGGATCCTACAATGAGCAGTTCTTC	CASSSHGTSGSGSYNEQFF
TRBV14	NA	TRBJ2-7	many	TGTGCCAGCAGCCAAGTGACAGAAAGCGAGCAGTACTTC	CASSQVTESEQYF
TRBV20-1	TRBD2	TRBJ2-7	few	TGCAGTGCTAGAGCCCGAGCAGCGGGAGTTTCCCCATACGAGCAGTACTTC	CSARARAAGVSPYEQYF
TRBV3-1	TRBD1	TRBJ1-1	many	TGTGCCAGCAGCCAAGGGACAGGCGAAGCTTTCTTT	CASSQGTGEAFF
TRBV29-1	NA	TRBJ2-7	many	TGCAGCGTTGGGGGCGGGAAAACATACGAGCAGTACTTC	CSVGGGKTYEQYF
TRBV9	NA	TRBJ2-6	many	TGTGCCAGCAGCGTAGACAGGACTGGGGCCAACGTCCTGACTTTC	CASSVDRTGANVLTF
TRBV2	NA	TRBJ2-7	many	TGTGCCAGCAGGTCTAGCGAACTCTCCTACGAGCAGTACTTC	CASRSSELSYEQYF
TRBV24-1	NA	TRBJ2-2	few	TGTGCCACCAGAAAAAGTAACACCGGGGAGCTGTTTTTT	CATRKSNTGELFF
TRBV4-3	NA	TRBJ1-2	many	TGCGCCAGCAGCCAGAGCACCGGGACCGCTGGCTATGGCTACACCTTC	CASSQSTGTAGYGYTF
TRBV2	NA	TRBJ1-5	once	TGTGCCAGTTCGACAGAGTATGGCAATCAGCCCCAGCATTTT	CASSTEYGNQPQHF
TRBV5-1	TRBD2	TRBJ2-2	many	TGCGCCAGCAGTAAGGCGGGAGCGAACACCGGGGAGCTGTTTTTT	CASSKAGANTGELFF
TRBV20-1	TRBD2	TRBJ2-7	NA	TGCAGTGCTCCCCCGGGACTAGCGGCCTCCTACGAGCAGTACTTC	CSAPPGLAASYEQYF
TRBV20-1	NA	TRBJ2-3	few	TGCAGTGCTAGCCCAGCTGGATCGGATCTCACAGATACGCAGTATTTT	CSASPAGSDLTDTQYF
TRBV29-1	TRBD2	TRBJ2-1	many	TGCAGCGTTGTAGCGGGAGGGATCAACAATGAGCAGTTCTTC	CSVVAGGINNEQFF
TRBV5-1	NA	TRBJ2-1	many	TGCGCCAGCAGCCCGACTCCGGTACACTCCTACAATGAGCAGTTCTTC	CASSPTPVHSYNEQFF
TRBV30	NA	TRBJ1-1	many	TGTGCCTGGAGTGAAGGACTAGTGAACACTGAAGCTTTCTTT	CAWSEGLVNTEAFF
TRBV11-1	TRBD2	TRBJ2-1	few	TGTGCCAGCAGCTTCCCCTACCGGACTAGCGGGAGTCACAATGAGCAGTTCTTC	CASSFPYRTSGSHNEQFF
TRBV7-6	TRBD2	TRBJ2-1	NA	TGTGCCAGCAGCTTAATCATCTCCGCTAGCGGGAGTAATGAGCAGTTCTTC	CASSLIISASGSNEQFF
TRBV24-1	NA	TRBJ2-1	many	TGTGCCACCAGTGGGGAGGGCAGGGGGTCCGACAATGAGCAGTTCTTC	CATSGEGRGSDNEQFF
TRBV20-1	NA	TRBJ1-2	few	TGCAGTGCGGGGTATGGCTACACCTTC	CSAGYGYTF
TRBV4-3	NA	TRBJ1-5	many	TGCGCCAGCAGCCAAGATCTGGGCAGTACAGCTCAGCCCCAGCATTTT	CASSQDLGSTAQPQHF